These 23 T cell receptor beta chains were sequenced from one sample in a study of T cells in Graves' hyperthyroidism and ophthalmopathy. Researchers took RNA transcripts and amplified the TCR beta CDR3 regions from them. Using the HTBI primer set, a first-round RT-PCR was run on the TCR CDR3. TCRdb re-derived calls from the multiplex PCR reads in MiXCR, one entry per CDR3 protein. The table shows fewer than 350,000 distinct CDR3 sequences, with 15% to 20% occurring only once. Sequenced sample: blood. The source is a woman aged 45-65 years with Graves' hyperthyroidism.

With regard to this clonotype: A much larger clone lies a single base off, so this may be a read error. This sequence joins TRBV28 and TRBJ2-2, with 8 bases aligning to TRBD1. CDR1 is MDHEN and CDR2 is SYDVKM in the germline V gene. The CDR3 runs to 16 residues. Written as DNA, the CDR3 is TGTGCCGGCAGTCCCCCGACAGGGGCCGACACCGGGGAGCTGTTTTTT. It yields the protein CAGSPPTGADTGELFF.

This clonotype came up many times. V is TRBV19 and J is TRBJ1-1, with unresolved D. Germline CDR1 is LNHDA and CDR2 is SQIVND (reference sequence). CDR3 length: 16 residues. With 3 bases removed from V and 4 bases from J, the gap between germline ends came to 18 bases. CDR3 loop: CASSMPAKAGGTEAFF. CDR3 nucleotides: TGTGCCAGTAGTATGCCGGCAAAAGCAGGTGGCACTGAAGCTTTCTTT. The entire variable domain, with the rest obtained from reference TRBV19 and TRBJ1-1, is as follows: DGGITQSPKYLFRKEGQNVTLSCEQNLNHDAMYWYRQDPGQGLRLIYYSQIVNDFQKGDIAEGYSVSREKKESFPLTVTSAQKNPTAFYLCASSMPAKAGGTEAFFGQGTRLTVV.

This clonotype has ten or more counts. The gene calls are TRBV18 and TRBJ2-1, with D maybe TRBD2 (6 bases). CDR3 length equals 16 residues. V lost 2 bases and J 4 bases, leaving 15 bases between the germline ends. Germline V lookup: CDR1 KGHSH, CDR2 LQKENI. In nucleotides, the CDR3 is TGTGCCAGCTCACCAATAACCAGCGGGCTTTACAATGAGCAGTTCTTC. Translating gives CASSPITSGLYNEQFF.

The sample holds a few counts of this clonotype. The chain recombines TRBV5-1 with TRBJ2-3; a possible D gene is TRBD1 (6 bases). V dropped 0 bases and J dropped 1 base, with 9 bases sitting between them. This CDR3 is 15 amino acids long. Germline V gene sequence: CDR1 SGHRS, CDR2 YFSETQ. CDR3 sequence: CASSLGGPRTDTQYF. In DNA form, the CDR3 reads TGCGCCAGCAGCTTGGGGGGGCCCCGCACAGATACGCAGTATTTT.

CDR3 DNA sequence: TGTGCCAGCAGCCCTTCTTTGGGACAGGGGTTGAATGAGCAGTTCTTC. It yields the protein CASSPSLGQGLNEQFF. The V and J genes are TRBV9 and TRBJ2-1; TRBD1 matches 10 bases. Germline CDR1 reads SGDLS; CDR2 reads YYNGEE. Trimming removed 4 bases from V and 7 bases from J; junction bases left unmatched: 11. The CDR3 extends over 16 amino acids.

CDR3 protein: CSGGLAGGYTQYF. The CDR3 region has the DNA TGCAGCGGTGGGCTAGCGGGGGGCTATACGCAGTATTTT. The chain couples TRBV20-1 to TRBJ2-3, with 11 bases matching TRBD2. CDR1 is DFQATT and CDR2 is SNEGSKA in the germline V gene (reference sequence). This CDR3 contains 13 residues.

This clonotype has just a few counts. This chain joins TRBV5-1 and TRBJ1-1, with D possibly matching TRBD1 (5 bases). The CDR3 totals 16 residues. The V end lost 2 bases, the J end lost 3 bases, and 17 bases lay between the germline ends. The germline V gene has CDR1 SGHRS and CDR2 YFSETQ. CDR3 in amino acids: CASSLSGTAWYTEAFF. For the CDR3, the DNA is TGCGCCAGCAGCTTATCCGGGACGGCCTGGTACACTGAAGCTTTCTTT.

This clonotype was counted only a few times. The V call is TRBV20-1, the J call TRBJ1-6, with D possibly TRBD1 on 6 matching bases. Trimming took 6 bases from V and 5 from J, leaving 14 bases between them. CDR1 DFQATT and CDR2 SNEGSKA come from the germline V gene (reference sequence). CDR3 length equals 14 residues. The CDR3 region has the DNA TGCAGTGCCCTTCGGGACACTGATAATTCACCCCTCCACTTT. Amino acid sequence: CSALRDTDNSPLHF.

This clonotype was counted only a few times. The chain couples TRBV20-1 to TRBJ2-2; D is possibly TRBD2 (6 bases). Trimming removed 6 bases at V and 5 bases at J, with 19 bases between. The CDR3 sequence is 15 residues long. Germline assignment: CDR1 DFQATT and CDR2 SNEGSKA (reference sequence). The CDR3 is CSALPAGRGTGELFF. CDR3 nucleotides: TGCAGTGCACTCCCAGCGGGCAGAGGGACCGGGGAGCTGTTTTTT.

This chain connects TRBV5-1 to TRBJ2-5; 12 nucleotides agree with TRBD2. In germline, CDR1 is SGHRS, CDR2 YFSETQ. This CDR3 contains 16 residues. V lost 3 bases, J lost 5 bases, and 8 bases stayed unmatched. The CDR3 protein is CASSSGLAGQGETQYF. CDR3 DNA sequence: TGCGCCAGCAGCTCGGGACTAGCGGGCCAAGGGGAGACCCAGTACTTC.

The J gene is TRBJ1-5, the V gene TRBV7-9, with D possibly being TRBD1 (5 bases). Germline V gives CDR1 SEHNR, CDR2 FQNEAQ (reference sequence). CDR3 length: 13 amino acids. Trimming shortened V by 3 bases and J by 5 bases, and 8 bases separated the two germline ends. CDR3 region: CASSFGGDQPQHF. The CDR3 DNA reads as TGTGCCAGCAGCTTCGGGGGTGATCAGCCCCAGCATTTT.

Concerning this clonotype itself: Given a much more abundant clone one base away, this may be a read error. The chain recombines TRBV2 with TRBJ2-1; TRBD1 matches at 7 bases. CDR3 size: 13 residues. Per germline, CDR1 SNHLY and CDR2 FYNNEI. The CDR3 nucleotides are TGTGCCAGCAGGAGGGGACAGTTCATTGAGCAGTCCTTC. As protein: CASRRGQFIEQSF.

This chain uses TRBV3-1 with TRBJ1-1, with D unresolved. V lost 1 base, J lost 4 bases, and 7 bases lay in between. Germline CDR1 and CDR2: LGHDT and YNNKEL (reference sequence). This CDR3 contains 13 residues. The CDR3 DNA follows: TGTGCCAGCAGCCAAGCCGCAGGCACTGAAGCTTTCTTT. Its protein product is CASSQAAGTEAFF.

This chain uses TRBV5-6 with TRBJ2-1; the match to TRBD2 covers 8 bases. CDR1 SGHDT and CDR2 YYEEEE come from the germline V gene. The CDR3 is 15 residues long. With V trimmed by 2 bases and J by 2 bases, 3 bases remained unmatched. The CDR3 here is CASSLAGEPYNEQFF. CDR3 in DNA: TGTGCCAGCAGCTTAGCGGGAGAACCCTACAATGAGCAGTTCTTC.

This clonotype was observed once. This chain uses TRBV29-1 with TRBJ2-6, with D uncertain. The germline V gene encodes CDR1 SQVTM and CDR2 ANQGSEA. Trimming took off 5 bases at V and 0 bases at J, with 17 bases between the two ends. This CDR3 contains 17 residues. The CDR3 DNA reads TGCAGCGTTACGAAAACGGATCTATTCTCTGGGGCCAACGTCCTGACTTTC. Protein: CSVTKTDLFSGANVLTF.

The chain is built from TRBV5-6 and TRBJ2-5; possibly TRBD2 for D (5 bases). The CDR3 extends over 14 amino acids. Trimming took 1 base from V and 5 from J, leaving 12 bases between them. Germline CDR1 reads SGHDT; CDR2 reads YYEEEE. The CDR3: CASSLTQRGETQYF. In DNA form, the CDR3 reads TGTGCCAGCAGCTTGACCCAGCGAGGGGAGACCCAGTACTTC.

Comment on this clonotype: Germline is not matched at one junction end, which may reflect a read error. The V and J genes are TRBV27 and TRBJ2-7; D is possibly TRBD1 (6 bases). The CDR3 contains 13 residues. CDR1 is MNHEY and CDR2 is SMNVEV in the germline V gene (reference sequence). The CDR3 sequence: CASLDRYSHEQYF. The CDR3 DNA sequence: TGTGCCAGCTTGGACAGATACTCCCACGAGCAGTACTTC.

Many counts were recorded for this clonotype. At one boundary the junction diverges from the germline segment, which might be a read error. The V gene is TRBV5-1, the J gene TRBJ2-3, with no clear D. Germline V lookup: CDR1 SGHRS, CDR2 YFSETQ. The CDR3 covers 14 residues. In nucleotides, the CDR3 is TGTGCCAGCAGTTTGGGCCACTCCACAGATACGCAGTATTTT. Its protein product is CASSLGHSTDTQYF.

V gene TRBV7-9 combines with J gene TRBJ2-3; TRBD1 or TRBD2 may be the D gene (5 bases each). The germline gives CDR1 SEHNR, CDR2 FQNEAQ (reference sequence). The length of the CDR3 is 14 residues. Trimming removed 6 bases from V and 2 bases from J, with 12 bases in between. Here the CDR3 DNA reads TGTGCCAGCAGTCGGAGAGGGGACACAGATACGCAGTATTTT. It codes for CASSRRGDTDTQYF.

A few counts support this clonotype. The rearrangement uses TRBV6-4 and TRBJ2-3; D is perhaps TRBD1 (5 bases). V was cut by 2 bases and J by 5 bases, with 8 bases left in between. CDR1 and CDR2 (germline): MRHNA, SNTAGT. The CDR3 loop spans 13 amino acids. CDR3 sequence reads: CASSDGRGDTQYF. The CDR3, as DNA: TGTGCCAGCAGTGACGGTAGGGGAGATACGCAGTATTTT.

In this sample, this clonotype turned up a few times. J is TRBJ1-1 and V is TRBV6-1; the D is unclear. V lost 5 bases and J lost 12, with 13 bases in between. There are 11 residues in the CDR3. The V gene's germline CDR1 is MNHNS and CDR2 SASEGT. CDR3 bases: TGTGCCAGCAGTTATGGGTTGGGTACTTTCTTT. Its translation: CASSYGLGTFF.

In this sample, this clonotype turned up a few times. The germline gene is not matched at one end of the junction; a read error may be the cause. V usage is TRBV11-2 and J usage is TRBJ2-1; 7 bases line up with TRBD2. Per the germline V gene, CDR1 is SGHAT and CDR2 is FQNNGV. The CDR3 consists of 15 residues. In DNA, the CDR3 is TGTGCCAGCAGTTTAGCGGGTGTCTCCTACAATAAGCAGTTCTTC. Translation gives CASSLAGVSYNKQFF.

The V call is TRBV20-1, the J call TRBJ2-1, with 10 bases matching TRBD2. V shed 6 bases and J 6 bases; nucleotides not matched to a gene: 11. CDR1 is DFQATT and CDR2 is SNEGSKA in the germline V gene (reference sequence). The CDR3 totals 15 residues. CDR3 coding DNA: TGCAGTGCAAGATCTCCAAGCGGGGGGGGCAATGAGCAGTTCTTC. Its translation is CSARSPSGGGNEQFF.